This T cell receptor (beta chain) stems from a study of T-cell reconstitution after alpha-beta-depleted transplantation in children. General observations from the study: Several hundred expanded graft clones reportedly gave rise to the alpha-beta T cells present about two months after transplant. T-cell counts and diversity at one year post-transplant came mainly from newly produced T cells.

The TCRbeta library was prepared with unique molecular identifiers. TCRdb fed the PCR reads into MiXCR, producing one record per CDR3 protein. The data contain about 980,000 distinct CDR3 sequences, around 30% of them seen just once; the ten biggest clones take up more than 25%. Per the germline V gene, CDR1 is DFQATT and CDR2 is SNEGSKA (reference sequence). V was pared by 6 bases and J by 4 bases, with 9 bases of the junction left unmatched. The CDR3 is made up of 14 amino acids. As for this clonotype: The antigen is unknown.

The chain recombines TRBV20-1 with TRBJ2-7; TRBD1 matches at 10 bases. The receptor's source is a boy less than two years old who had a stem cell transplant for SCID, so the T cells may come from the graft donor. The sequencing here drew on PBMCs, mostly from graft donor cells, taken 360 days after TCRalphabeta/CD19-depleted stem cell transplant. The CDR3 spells CSAAPGQGRYEQYF. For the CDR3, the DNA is TGCAGTGCAGCTCCGGGACAGGGGAGGTACGAGCAGTACTTC.